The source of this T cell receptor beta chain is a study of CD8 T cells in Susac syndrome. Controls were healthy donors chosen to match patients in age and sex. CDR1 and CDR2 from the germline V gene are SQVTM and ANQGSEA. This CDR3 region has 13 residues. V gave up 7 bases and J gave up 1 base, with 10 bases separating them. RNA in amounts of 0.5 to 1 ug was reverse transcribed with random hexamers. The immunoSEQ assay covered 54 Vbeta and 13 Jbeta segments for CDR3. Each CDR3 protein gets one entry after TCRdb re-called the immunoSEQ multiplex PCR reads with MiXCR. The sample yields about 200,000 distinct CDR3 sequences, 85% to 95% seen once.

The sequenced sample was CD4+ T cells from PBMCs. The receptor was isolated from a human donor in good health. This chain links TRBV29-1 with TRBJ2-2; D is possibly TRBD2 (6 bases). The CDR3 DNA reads TGCAGCGCCGGGGGAAGGAACACCGGGGAGCTGTTTTTT. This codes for CSAGGRNTGELFF.